Presented here are 15 T cell receptor beta chains from one specimen sequenced in a study of OX40 agonist ivuxolimab in advanced cancers. The assay was immunoSEQ multiplex PCR, and TCRdb's table has in-frame clones only and misses some. The sample holds some 100,000 clones, around four fifths seen once. This material consisted of CD4+ or CD8+ T cells sorted from blood, taken in a trial of the OX40 agonist ivuxolimab. The receptors stem from an adult with an advanced solid tumor such as melanoma, head and neck, liver or kidney cancer.

This clone showed up just once. The V and J genes are TRBV18 and TRBJ2-3; TRBD1 matches at 8 bases. Germline lookup yields CDR1 KGHSH and CDR2 LQKENI. CDR3 length equals 15 residues. Trimming removed 3 bases from V and 7 bases from J; junction bases left unmatched: 9. CDR3 bases: TGTGCCAGCTCACCGGGACAGGACTGGATAAATACGCAGTATTTT. Encoded protein: CASSPGQDWINTQYF.

This chain uses TRBV5-8 with TRBJ1-1; a weak D match, TRBD1 (6 bases). This CDR3 is built from 15 residues. Trimming stripped 1 base from V and 2 bases from J, with 12 bases between. Germline V gene lookup returns CDR1 SGHTS and CDR2 YDEGEE. The CDR3 coding sequence is TGTGCCAGCAGCTTGTTCGGGGGGGCCAACACTGAAGCTTTCTTT. Its protein is CASSLFGGANTEAFF.

This clone was counted a few times. The chain joins TRBV5-5 to TRBJ1-1, with a weak D call TRBD1 (5 bases). This CDR3 contains 15 residues. Germline assignment: CDR1 SGHKS and CDR2 YYEKEE (reference sequence). Trimming removed 0 bases at V and 1 base at J, with 10 bases between. In DNA, the CDR3 is TGTGCCAGCAGCTTGGGCCCAGGGAGGAACACTGAAGCTTTCTTT. It is translated as CASSLGPGRNTEAFF.

This rearrangement joins TRBV7-2 to TRBJ2-2, with a possible D match to TRBD2 (6 bases). The germline V gene encodes CDR1 SGHTA and CDR2 FQGNSA. V was shortened by 8 bases and J by 3 bases, with 16 bases between the two germline ends. There are 15 residues in the CDR3. CDR3 in amino acids: CASDNSGGDTGELFF. CDR3 DNA: TGTGCCAGCGATAACTCCGGAGGGGACACCGGGGAGCTGTTTTTT.

The table lists this clone with a few counts. The rearrangement links TRBV5-4 to TRBJ1-2; D ambiguous. The CDR3 length is 14 residues. V was pared by 3 bases and J by 4 bases, with 13 bases between. CDR1 is SGHNT and CDR2 is YYREEE in the germline V gene (reference sequence). The CDR3, as DNA: TGTGCCAGCAGCTCTACCCGGGATTTCTATGGCTACACCTTC. It translates to CASSSTRDFYGYTF.

The DNA for the CDR3 is TGTGCTGCGGAGGGAGGGGGGAATGAGCAGTTCTTC. This encodes CAAEGGGNEQFF. V usage is TRBV2 and J usage is TRBJ2-1; D might be TRBD2 (7 bases). Germline V gene lookup returns CDR1 SNHLY and CDR2 FYNNEI. The CDR3 has 12 residues.

The chain has TRBV7-3 and TRBJ2-3; 10 bases are a match to TRBD2. J gave up 4 bases and V 1 base, and 11 bases lay outside the gene matches. This CDR3 has 18 residues. CDR1 is SGHTA, CDR2 FQGTGA, per germline. The DNA for the CDR3 is TGTGCCAGCAGCTTAAAGGCTAGCGGGGGCTGGGGTTCAGATACGCAGTATTTT. It encodes CASSLKASGGWGSDTQYF.

The chain uses TRBV19 and TRBJ2-1; possibly TRBD1 or TRBD2 for D (6 bases each). Germline-derived CDR1 and CDR2 are LNHDA and SQIVND (reference sequence). This CDR3 is 15 amino acids long. Trimming stripped 5 bases from V and 0 bases from J, with 11 bases between. This CDR3 is CASSWRGSSYNEQFF. CDR3 nucleotide sequence: TGTGCCAGTAGTTGGAGGGGGAGCTCCTACAATGAGCAGTTCTTC.

The chain joins TRBV9 to TRBJ2-3; no definite D call. Germline V lookup: CDR1 SGDLS, CDR2 YYNGEE. The CDR3 runs 13 residues. Trimming stripped 0 bases from V and 10 bases from J, with 12 bases between. As DNA, the CDR3 is TGTGCCAGCAGCGTAGGAGACCGCCCGGCGCAGTATTTT. This sequence encodes CASSVGDRPAQYF.

The genes are TRBV27 and TRBJ1-5, with D tentatively TRBD1 (5 bases). The CDR3 is 16 amino acids. Germline CDR1 MNHEY, CDR2 SMNVEV (reference sequence). V was clipped by 6 bases and J by 2 bases, with 17 bases between them. The CDR3 here is CASSSRGPTGNQPQHF. CDR3 nucleotide sequence: TGTGCCAGCAGCAGCCGGGGACCGACGGGCAATCAGCCCCAGCATTTT.

The V and J genes are TRBV20-1 and TRBJ2-7; D might be TRBD2 (6 bases). The CDR3 extends over 11 amino acids. Between the trimmed V and J ends, which lost 3 bases and 6 bases, there was a span of 9 bases. CDR1 and CDR2 (germline): DFQATT, SNEGSKA (reference sequence). CDR3 bases: TGCAGTGCTAGCGCCGGGAGCGAGCAGTACGTC. Translated, it gives CSASAGSEQYV.

The chain is built from TRBV10-3 and TRBJ1-1; a weak D match, TRBD1 (6 bases). V was trimmed by 0 bases and J by 11 bases, leaving 13 bases between them. CDR3 size: 13 residues. Germline lookup yields CDR1 ENHRY and CDR2 SYGVKD. DNA for the CDR3: TGTGCCATCAGTGAGTCGGGGACACCCCGGGCTTTCTTT. Its protein product is CAISESGTPRAFF.

This clone was seen only a few times. This chain connects TRBV11-2 to TRBJ1-1; the D is unclear. Germline lookup yields CDR1 SGHAT and CDR2 FQNNGV. Trimming cost V 5 bases and J 10 bases, with 14 bases left between them. CDR3 length equals 12 residues. The CDR3 nucleotides read TGTGCCAGCAGCCGCGAACAGAATAGAGCTTTCTTT. It translates to CASSREQNRAFF. The full variable domain, its missing parts supplied by reference TRBV11-2 and TRBJ1-1, is EAGVAQSPRYKIIEKRQSVAFWCNPISGHATLYWYQQILGQGPKLLIQFQNNGVVDDSQLPKDRFSAERLKGVDSTLKIQPAKLEDSAVYLCASSREQNRAFFGQGTRLTVV.

CDR3 sequence: CASSYEGRGPEKLFF. The CDR3 coding sequence is TGTGCCAGCAGTTACGAAGGCAGGGGGCCTGAAAAACTGTTTTTT. The chain has TRBV6-5 and TRBJ1-4, with 8 bases fitting TRBD1. V lost 2 bases and J lost 7; bases outside the gene matches: 6. Germline V lookup: CDR1 MNHEY, CDR2 SVGAGI. The CDR3 covers 15 residues.

The chain combines TRBV6-7 with TRBJ2-7; the match to TRBD2 covers 7 bases. TRBV6-7 is an ORF, and what it does is uncertain. V lost 2 bases, J lost 6 bases, and 10 bases stayed unmatched. This CDR3 is 15 amino acids long. CDR3 protein: CASSYPKRGLSEQYV. CDR3 sequence (DNA): TGTGCCAGCAGTTACCCGAAGCGGGGTCTGAGCGAGCAGTACGTC.